A selection of T cell receptor beta chains follows, all from one sample in a study of cytomegalovirus exposure and HLA in healthy donors. The method was immunoSEQ multiplex PCR; TCRdb's version includes in-frame clones alone and lacks a portion of them. The repertoire includes approximately 200,000 clones, roughly four fifths of them detected once, and roughly 1.5% sits in the top ten. The material sequenced was PBMCs. These TCRs come from a girl aged 10 to 17 in good health and CMV-seronegative. The CDR3 runs from the conserved cysteine through the conserved F or W. A D gene is named only where the DNA matches it firmly. Some rows have no size entry. The others give once, few or many, or a class for an expanded clone.

V gene	J gene	clone size	D gene	CDR3 DNA	CDR3 protein
TRBV30	TRBJ2-1	.	.	TGTGCCTGGAGTGTATTAGGGGAACTGGGCTCTGAGCAGTTCTTC	CAWSVLGELGSEQFF
TRBV4-3	TRBJ1-6	.	.	TGCGCCAGCAGCCAAGGTACAGGGTATGATAATTCACCCCTCCACTTT	CASSQGTGYDNSPLHF
TRBV6-5	TRBJ1-6	.	.	TGTGCCAGCAGGAGGGGGGGCTTGTCCCTCCACTTT	CASRRGGLSLHF
TRBV9	TRBJ2-5	once	.	TGTGCCAGCAGCGTAGACGGGAGAGCCCAAGAGACCCAGTACTTC	CASSVDGRAQETQYF
TRBV7-3	TRBJ2-2	.	.	TGTGCCAGCAGCTTAAACGGCGGGGAGCTGTTTTTT	CASSLNGGELFF
TRBV11-1	TRBJ2-1	.	.	TGTGCCAGCAGCTTAGTAATCCGGAGGGGCTCCTACAATGAGCAGTTCTTC	CASSLVIRRGSYNEQFF
TRBV30	TRBJ1-5	.	.	TGTGCCTGGGCCATTCAGGGGAGTCAGCCCCAGCATTTT	CAWAIQGSQPQHF
TRBV6-5	TRBJ1-1	.	TRBD1	TGTGCCAGCAGTTTAGACAGGGGGGGAAACACTGAAGCTTTCTTT	CASSLDRGGNTEAFF
TRBV28	TRBJ2-7	.	TRBD1	TGTGCCGCGGGACAGGGCGCCTACGAGCAGTACTTC	CAAGQGAYEQYF
TRBV11-2	TRBJ2-1	.	TRBD2	TGTGCCAGCAGCTTAGACGGACTAGCCGACGGGGGCTACAATGAGCAGTTCTTC	CASSLDGLADGGYNEQFF
TRBV2	TRBJ2-1	.	TRBD2	TGTGCCAGCAGTGACCGACTAGCAATGATGGGTCACAATGAGCAGTTCTTC	CASSDRLAMMGHNEQFF
TRBV19	TRBJ2-4	.	.	TGTGCCAGTAGTATGGGGGGGGCTCTTTTAGCCAAAAACATTCAGTACTTC	CASSMGGALLAKNIQYF
TRBV9	TRBJ1-1	.	.	TGTGCCAGCAGCGTGGGTCTCACAGGTGCTATTGAAGCTTTCTTT	CASSVGLTGAIEAFF
TRBV2	TRBJ2-2	.	.	TGTGCCAGCACCATGGACTCATCCGGGGAGCTGTTTTTT	CASTMDSSGELFF
TRBV7-8	TRBJ2-2	.	TRBD1	TGTGCCAGCAGCTCACGGACAGGGATCTTGAACGGGGAGCTGTTTTTT	CASSSRTGILNGELFF
TRBV5-4	TRBJ1-1	once	.	TGTGCCAGCAGTTCCCTTCTAGGTTTGGACACTGAAGCTTTCTTT	CASSSLLGLDTEAFF
TRBV7-9	TRBJ1-1	once	.	TGTGCCAGCAGCCCTCCGGGACACCTCACTGAAGCTTTCTTT	CASSPPGHLTEAFF
TRBV13	TRBJ2-5	.	TRBD2	TGTGCCAGCAGCCCAAGGACTAGCGGGAGCGGGGAGACCCAGTACTTC	CASSPRTSGSGETQYF
TRBV5-4	TRBJ1-4	few	TRBD1	TGTGCCAGCAGCTCGACACCGGGACAGGGGGCTCGGGAAAAACTGTTTTTT	CASSSTPGQGAREKLFF
TRBV6-6	TRBJ2-7	once	TRBD2	TGTGCCAGCAGCCCTACTAGCGGGAGGGCCGGGGAGCAGTACTTC	CASSPTSGRAGEQYF
TRBV5-6	TRBJ2-7	.	TRBD1	TGTGCCAGCAGCTTGGGCCCCAGGGGGCCACGGTTGGAGCAGTACTTC	CASSLGPRGPRLEQYF
TRBV28	TRBJ1-6	.	.	TGTGCCAGCAGTCGGGACACCCCATGGGATTCACCCCTCCACTTT	CASSRDTPWDSPLHF
TRBV30	TRBJ2-7	.	.	TGTGCCTGGAGTCCACGGGACGAGCAGTACTTC	CAWSPRDEQYF
TRBV7-9	TRBJ1-4	.	.	TGTGCCAGCAGAGCCATCGATGAAAAACTGTTTTTT	CASRAIDEKLFF
TRBV7-8	TRBJ1-2	.	.	TGTGCCAGCAGCTTAGAGCGCTCAGGGTATGGCTACACCTTC	CASSLERSGYGYTF
TRBV9	TRBJ2-1	once	.	TGTGCCAGCAGCGTAGGTCTGGGACTTTATCGCGATGAGCAGTTCTTC	CASSVGLGLYRDEQFF
TRBV27	TRBJ2-7	.	TRBD2	TGTGCCAGTAGACCTATAGCGGGAGGCGACGAGCAGTACTTC	CASRPIAGGDEQYF
TRBV28	TRBJ2-7	.	TRBD1	TGTGCCAGCAGTTTGCTATCCCCAACCGACAGGGCCTACGAGCAGTACTTC	CASSLLSPTDRAYEQYF
TRBV5-6	TRBJ1-5	.	TRBD1	TGTGCCAGCAGCTTGTGGACAGGGAATGGGGATCAGCCCCAGCATTTT	CASSLWTGNGDQPQHF
TRBV19	TRBJ1-5	.	.	TGTGCCAGTAGTGGGGGGAGTAGGGGCAATCAGCCCCAGCATTTT	CASSGGSRGNQPQHF
TRBV5-4	TRBJ1-2	once	TRBD1	TGTGCCAGCAGCTACAACAGGGGGCAAAACTATGGCTACACCTTC	CASSYNRGQNYGYTF
TRBV28	TRBJ1-2	.	.	TGTGCCAGCCAGGAGGGTGGGAACTATGGCTACACCTTC	CASQEGGNYGYTF
TRBV30	TRBJ1-1	few	.	TGTGCCTGGACCGGGGAGATGGGGAACACTGAAGCTTTCTTT	CAWTGEMGNTEAFF
TRBV6-6	TRBJ2-5	.	TRBD1	TGTGCCAGCCACTCCATCGGGGACAGGGGGTTGAGGGAGCAGTACTTC	CASHSIGDRGLREQYF
TRBV25-1	TRBJ2-7	.	TRBD1	TGTGCCAGCAGTGATTCTTTATCTCTTTCAGGGGGCAAGCAGTACTTC	CASSDSLSLSGGKQYF
TRBV5-1	TRBJ2-7	.	.	TGCGCCAGCAGCTTGGGGTTTGGGACTTACGAGCAGTACTTC	CASSLGFGTYEQYF
TRBV9	TRBJ2-1	.	TRBD2	TGTGCCAGCAGCGTAGGGGGCGGGGGGCCCTACAATGAGCAGTTCTTC	CASSVGGGGPYNEQFF
TRBV11-1	TRBJ1-1	few	TRBD1	TGTGCCAGCAGCTTAGGGGACAGGAACACTGAAGCTTTCTTT	CASSLGDRNTEAFF
TRBV19	TRBJ1-5	once	.	TGTGCCGGTGGGGCCGGGCTAATAGCGCCCCAGCATTTT	CAGGAGLIAPQHF
TRBV13	TRBJ2-3	.	TRBD2	TGTGCCAGCAGCTTAGTAGCTAGCGGGGGACGCCGCACAGATACGCAGTATTTT	CASSLVASGGRRTDTQYF
TRBV2	TRBJ1-5	.	TRBD1	TGTGCCAGCAGCCCCAGGAGGGACAGGGAACGTCAGCCCCAGCATTTT	CASSPRRDRERQPQHF
TRBV7-2	TRBJ2-7	.	.	TGTGCCAGCAGCTTTAGCGGAAGCTCCTACGAGCAGTACTTC	CASSFSGSSYEQYF
TRBV7-2	TRBJ2-3	.	TRBD2	TGTGCCAGCAGCTTAGGTCGAGCGGGGGGAAGCACAGATACGCAGTATTTT	CASSLGRAGGSTDTQYF
TRBV6-6	TRBJ2-3	.	.	TGTGCCAGCAGGCGGACGGGAGCGACAGATACGCAGTATTTT	CASRRTGATDTQYF
TRBV20-1	TRBJ1-1	.	.	TGCACCACGGCGGGGGCAGGAGAAGCTTTCTTT	CTTAGAGEAFF
TRBV7-9	TRBJ2-7	few	.	TGTTCCAGCAGCCCGGACAAATACGAGCAGTACTTC	CSSSPDKYEQYF
TRBV19	TRBJ1-1	once	.	TGTGCCAGTAGTATCCAGGGCCACACTGAAGCTTTCTTT	CASSIQGHTEAFF
TRBV6-6	TRBJ2-3	.	TRBD1	TGTGCCAGCACCCGGACAGGGAGCACAGATACGCAGTATTTT	CASTRTGSTDTQYF